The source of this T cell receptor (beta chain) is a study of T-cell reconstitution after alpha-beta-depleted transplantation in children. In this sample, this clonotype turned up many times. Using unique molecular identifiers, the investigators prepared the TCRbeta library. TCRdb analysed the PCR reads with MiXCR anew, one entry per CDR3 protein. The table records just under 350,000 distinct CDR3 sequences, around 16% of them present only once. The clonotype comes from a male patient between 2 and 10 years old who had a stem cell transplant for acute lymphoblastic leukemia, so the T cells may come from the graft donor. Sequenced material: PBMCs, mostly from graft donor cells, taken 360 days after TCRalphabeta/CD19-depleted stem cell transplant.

CDR3 loop: CASSLPGTGLNTEAFF. Written as DNA, the CDR3 is TGTGCCAGCAGTCTTCCCGGGACAGGGTTGAACACTGAAGCTTTCTTT. The chain carries TRBV27 and TRBJ1-1; TRBD1 agrees at 9 bases. The CDR3 spans 16 residues. Germline lookup yields CDR1 MNHEY and CDR2 SMNVEV (reference sequence). Germline trimming cut 5 bases from V and 0 bases from J; bases unmatched to any gene: 7.